This T cell receptor beta chain was observed in a study of CD8+ T cells in alopecia areata. Extracted from the samples, RNA was reverse transcribed into cDNA to serve as the sequencing template. Data came from immunoSEQ multiplex PCR; TCRdb stores just in-frame clones and leaves some out. Among 120,000 to 150,000 clones, 85% to 90% were seen once, and the ten largest hold over 12%. The sequence came from a human donor with alopecia areata. The input for sequencing was CD8+ T cells sorted from blood, taken at week 0.

CDR3 residues: CASSRRADTQYF. The DNA for the CDR3 is TGTGCCAGCAGTAGGAGGGCAGATACGCAGTATTTT. The gene calls are TRBV27 and TRBJ2-3; D may be TRBD2 (6 bases). V dropped 5 bases and J dropped 4 bases, with 7 bases sitting between them. Germline CDR1 MNHEY, CDR2 SMNVEV (reference sequence). This CDR3 is 12 amino acids long.